The 26 T cell receptor beta chains presented below share a single source sample, sequenced in a study of CD8 T cells in ankylosing spondylitis. General observations from the study: A motif of roughly eight highly homologous TCR beta variants was seen as apparently characteristic of ankylosing spondylitis blood.

TCRdb independently ran MiXCR on the 5' RACE reads; one entry per CDR3 protein. The table lists fewer than 550,000 distinct CDR3 sequences, roughly 5.3% of them singletons. The antigens these receptors bind are not known. The sequencing input was blood, either unsorted or a sorted T cell fraction (not recorded which). These receptors were taken from a male donor with ankylosing spondylitis.

V usage is TRBV9 and J usage is TRBJ2-3; the match to TRBD1 covers 8 bases. V was pared by 5 bases and J by 6 bases, with 11 bases of the junction left unmatched. Germline V gene sequence: CDR1 SGDLS, CDR2 YYNGEE. This CDR3 has 15 residues. DNA of the CDR3: TGTGCCAGCAGGCGGAGACAGGGGATAGTTGATACGCAGTATTTT. This codes for CASRRRQGIVDTQYF.

There are many counts of this clonotype. The rearrangement links TRBV28 to TRBJ2-1; D remains unclear. The germline V and J ends were trimmed by 3 bases and 5 bases, with 5 bases remaining between them. CDR1 MDHEN and CDR2 SYDVKM come from the germline V gene. CDR3 length: 12 residues. CDR3: CASSFRHNEQFF. The CDR3 DNA reads as TGTGCCAGCAGTTTCCGTCACAATGAGCAGTTCTTC. Full variable domain (missing parts from reference TRBV28 and TRBJ2-1): DVKVTQSSRYLVKRTGEKVFLECVQDMDHENMFWYRQDPGLGLRLIYFSYDVKMKEKGDIPEGYSVSREKKERFSLILESASTNQTSMYLCASSFRHNEQFFGPGTRLTVL.

This clonotype was counted a few times. This chain uses TRBV20-1 with TRBJ1-2; 11 positions agree with TRBD1. Looked up from germline, CDR1 is DFQATT and CDR2 is SNEGSKA (reference sequence). J gave up 2 bases and V 5 bases, and 10 bases lay outside the gene matches. The CDR3 length is 16 residues. The CDR3 sequence is CSAPFWTGGINYGYTF. The CDR3 DNA is TGCAGTGCTCCCTTTTGGACAGGGGGCATCAACTATGGCTACACCTTC.

At least ten counts were recorded for this clonotype. This rearrangement joins TRBV4-2 to TRBJ2-3; 9 nucleotides agree with TRBD1. Germline CDR1 and CDR2: LGHNA and YNFKEQ. Trimming removed 3 bases from V and 4 bases from J; junction bases left unmatched: 2. The CDR3 extends over 14 amino acids. Written as DNA, the CDR3 is TGTGCCAGCAGCCAGTGGACAGGGGCAGATACGCAGTATTTT. Translating it yields CASSQWTGADTQYF.

This clonotype was counted ten times or more. The chain recombines TRBV30 with TRBJ2-2, with D perhaps TRBD1 or TRBD2 (5 bases each). V was trimmed by 4 bases and J by 2 bases, leaving 11 bases between them. CDR1 is GTSNPN and CDR2 is SVGIG in the germline V gene (reference sequence). The CDR3 contains 14 residues. In nucleotides, the CDR3 is TGTGCCTGGAACCGGGGCCCCAACACCGGGGAGCTGTTTTTT. This encodes CAWNRGPNTGELFF.

The sample holds many counts of this clonotype. For the CDR3, the DNA is TGTGCCAGCAGTCAGCTGCCGGACAGCAATGAGCAGTTCTTC. Protein product: CASSQLPDSNEQFF. The chain links TRBV7-9 to TRBJ2-1, with D tentatively TRBD1 (6 bases). CDR1 SEHNR and CDR2 FQNEAQ come from the germline V gene (reference sequence). The V and J ends lost 6 bases and 6 bases respectively, with 15 bases between them. The CDR3 contains 14 residues.

This clonotype was recorded at least ten times. The chain links TRBV5-1 to TRBJ1-1; no clear D gene. V was shortened by 0 bases and J by 7 bases, with 7 bases between the two germline ends. CDR3 size: 12 residues. Per germline, CDR1 SGHRS and CDR2 YFSETQ. As DNA, the CDR3 is TGCGCCAGCAGCTTGGGAGGCATTGAAGCTTTCTTT. It specifies CASSLGGIEAFF.

This clonotype was seen ten or more times. This chain links TRBV6-1 with TRBJ1-5; tentative D call: TRBD1 (6 bases). The CDR3 is 14 amino acids. Trimming took off 6 bases at V and 4 bases at J, with 13 bases between the two ends. Germline V lookup: CDR1 MNHNS, CDR2 SASEGT. CDR3 in DNA: TGTGCCAGCAGGGGACAAGGGGGAAATCAGCCCCAGCATTTT. Protein: CASRGQGGNQPQHF.

In this sample, this clonotype turned up many times. This chain links TRBV7-3 with TRBJ2-1, with no clear D. Trimming took off 6 bases at V and 0 bases at J, with 15 bases between the two ends. The CDR3 is 16 residues long. CDR1 and CDR2 (germline): SGHTA, FQGTGA. CDR3 bases: TGTGCCAGCAGTAAAACTCGAGAAAGCTCCTACAATGAGCAGTTCTTC. Its protein is CASSKTRESSYNEQFF.

In its sample, this clonotype was seen many times. J is TRBJ2-2 and V is TRBV11-2; D uncertain. Trimming stripped 5 bases from V and 5 bases from J, with 9 bases between. The germline V gene encodes CDR1 SGHAT and CDR2 FQNNGV. The CDR3 is made up of 13 amino acids. The chain's CDR3 is CASSRRRTGELFF. In DNA form, the CDR3 reads TGTGCCAGCAGCCGCCGACGGACCGGGGAGCTGTTTTTT.

The table lists this clonotype with many counts. This sequence joins TRBV5-1 and TRBJ2-5; D tentatively reads TRBD1 or TRBD2 (5 bases each). Trimming removed 4 bases from V and 1 base from J, with 8 bases in between. The CDR3 is 13 residues long. CDR1 SGHRS and CDR2 YFSETQ come from the germline V gene. The CDR3 DNA sequence: TGCGCCAGCAGCGGGGACCCCCAAGAGACCCAGTACTTC. It translates to CASSGDPQETQYF.

This clonotype was counted ten times or more. This chain uses TRBV27 with TRBJ1-6, with 8 bases lining up with TRBD1. The CDR3 length is 16 residues. From germline, CDR1 is MNHEY and CDR2 SMNVEV (reference sequence). Unmatched junction bases numbered 11, after V lost 3 bases and J lost 10 bases. In DNA, the CDR3 is TGTGCCAGCAGTTTTTTGGACAGGGTAATGAAATCACCCCTCCACTTT. Translating gives CASSFLDRVMKSPLHF.

This clonotype occurred once. An end of the junction differs from the germline gene, which may be a read error. DNA of the CDR3: TGTGCCATCAGCCCCGGGACTAGCGGGAAGGAATACGAGCAGTACTTC. This codes for CAISPGTSGKEYEQYF. This chain uses TRBV4-2 with TRBJ2-7; 13 positions agree with TRBD2. The germline gives CDR1 LGHNA, CDR2 YNFKEQ. The CDR3 is 16 amino acids.

Ten or more counts support this clonotype. V usage is TRBV6-2 or TRBV6-3 and J usage is TRBJ2-5; D is unclear. The V end lost 2 bases, the J end lost 5 bases, and 9 bases lay between the germline ends. Germline V gene sequence: CDR1 MNHEY, CDR2 SVGEGT. The CDR3 has 13 amino acids. This CDR3 reads CASSYVSSETQYF. The CDR3 DNA sequence: TGTGCCAGCAGTTACGTGAGTTCTGAGACCCAGTACTTC.

V usage is TRBV29-1 and J usage is TRBJ1-1, with 7 bases lining up with TRBD1. Germline V lookup: CDR1 SQVTM, CDR2 ANQGSEA. V was pared by 5 bases and J by 6 bases, with 6 bases of the junction left unmatched. The CDR3 totals 12 residues. CDR3 amino acids: CSVRTGEAEAFF. CDR3 coding DNA: TGCAGCGTTCGGACAGGCGAGGCTGAAGCTTTCTTT.

This clonotype was detected ten times or more. This chain uses TRBV11-2 with TRBJ2-5; TRBD2 aligns across 8 bases. V lost 6 bases and J lost 4; bases outside the gene matches: 4. CDR3 length equals 13 residues. CDR1 is SGHAT, CDR2 FQNNGV, per germline. DNA of the CDR3: TGTGCCAGCAGAACCCTAGCGGGAGAGACCCAGTACTTC. It translates to CASRTLAGETQYF. Full variable domain (missing parts from reference TRBV11-2 and TRBJ2-5): EAGVAQSPRYKIIEKRQSVAFWCNPISGHATLYWYQQILGQGPKLLIQFQNNGVVDDSQLPKDRFSAERLKGVDSTLKIQPAKLEDSAVYLCASRTLAGETQYFGPGTRLLVL.

This clonotype showed up many times. This chain uses TRBV6-5 with TRBJ2-7, with TRBD1 identical over 7 bases. Germline CDR1 and CDR2: MNHEY and SVGAGI. V dropped 2 bases and J dropped 0; count of bases not matched to a gene: 1. The CDR3 has 14 residues. The CDR3 nucleotides are TGTGCCAGCAGTTACCGGGACAGCTCCTACGAGCAGTACTTC. Encoded protein: CASSYRDSSYEQYF.

At least ten counts were recorded for this clonotype. The V gene is TRBV6-5, the J gene TRBJ2-1; no clear D gene. The CDR3 loop spans 11 amino acids. Trimming shortened V by 2 bases and J by 8 bases, and 4 bases separated the two germline ends. Germline V gives CDR1 MNHEY, CDR2 SVGAGI. This CDR3 reads CASSYSHEQFF. The CDR3, as DNA: TGTGCCAGCAGTTACAGTCATGAGCAGTTCTTC.

This sequence joins TRBV20-1 and TRBJ2-1; 9 positions match TRBD2. Germline CDR1 reads DFQATT; CDR2 reads SNEGSKA (reference sequence). This CDR3 region has 14 residues. Germline trimming cut 1 base from V and 2 bases from J; bases unmatched to any gene: 0. CDR3 DNA sequence: TGCAGTGCTAGAGGGACTAGCGCCTACAATGAGCAGTTCTTC. Encoded protein: CSARGTSAYNEQFF.

There are many counts of this clonotype. The chain links TRBV7-9 to TRBJ1-1; no clear D. Per germline, CDR1 SEHNR and CDR2 FQNEAQ (reference sequence). This CDR3 comprises 11 residues. With 5 bases removed from V and 4 bases from J, the gap between germline ends came to 5 bases. CDR3 amino acids: CASSPSTEAFF. The CDR3 DNA reads TGTGCCAGCAGCCCGAGCACTGAAGCTTTCTTT.

This clonotype was observed many times. The chain has TRBV10-3 and TRBJ1-5; D uncertain. Germline assignment: CDR1 ENHRY and CDR2 SYGVKD. V was trimmed by 4 bases and J by 4 bases, leaving 8 bases between them. This CDR3 has 13 residues. CDR3 bases: TGTGCCATCAGTGCGGGCCTTAATCAGCCCCAGCATTTT. It codes for CAISAGLNQPQHF.

This clonotype came up many times. This chain uses TRBV9 with TRBJ1-2; TRBD1 aligns across 10 bases. The CDR3 contains 14 residues. The trim removed 3 bases at V and 2 bases at J, leaving 1 base unmatched. Germline-derived CDR1 and CDR2 are SGDLS and YYNGEE. The CDR3, as DNA: TGTGCCAGCAGCGGGGGACAGGGGAACTATGGCTACACCTTC. Its translation is CASSGGQGNYGYTF. Drawing the rest from reference TRBV9 and TRBJ1-2, the complete variable domain is DSGVTQTPKHLITATGQRVTLRCSPRSGDLSVYWYQQSLDQGLQFLIQYYNGEERAKGNILERFSAQQFPDLHSELNLSSLELGDSALYFCASSGGQGNYGYTFGSGTRLTVV.

This clonotype was seen many times. The chain carries TRBV4-1 and TRBJ2-1; tentative D call: TRBD2 (6 bases). Germline CDR1 and CDR2: MGHRA and YSYEKL. V gave up 3 bases and J gave up 0 bases, with 15 bases separating them. This CDR3 comprises 17 residues. CDR3 sequence: CASSHPLGGSSYNEQFF. The CDR3 DNA reads TGCGCCAGCAGCCACCCCTTGGGGGGTAGCTCCTACAATGAGCAGTTCTTC.

This clonotype showed up many times. V gene TRBV2 combines with J gene TRBJ2-5; D perhaps matches TRBD1 (6 bases). This CDR3 is 14 amino acids long. The V end was cut by 5 bases, the J end by 3 bases, with 13 bases between. Germline V gene sequence: CDR1 SNHLY, CDR2 FYNNEI. The DNA of the CDR3 is TGTGCCAGCAGTCTCGTCAGGGGCAAAGAGACCCAGTACTTC. Its protein is CASSLVRGKETQYF.

In this sample, this clonotype turned up a few times. This chain joins TRBV3-1 and TRBJ1-1; D gene uncertain. V dropped 0 bases and J dropped 1 base, with 6 bases sitting between them. The CDR3 runs 14 residues. Germline CDR1 reads LGHDT; CDR2 reads YNNKEL (reference sequence). This CDR3 is CASSQERSNTEAFF. In DNA form, the CDR3 reads TGTGCCAGCAGCCAAGAGAGGTCGAACACTGAAGCTTTCTTT.

Many counts were recorded for this clonotype. CDR3 nucleotide sequence: TGTGCCAGCAGCTTGACAGTCTATGGCTACACCTTC. Translation: CASSLTVYGYTF. The V call is TRBV7-9, the J call TRBJ1-2; D may be TRBD1 (5 bases). Deletions cut 3 bases from V and 4 bases from J, with 6 bases between. Germline values: CDR1 SEHNR, CDR2 FQNEAQ (reference sequence). The CDR3 loop spans 12 amino acids.